This T cell receptor beta chain is drawn from a study of identical twins. Each donor was a healthy Caucasian. MiXCR was run by TCRdb on the 5' RACE reads, yielding one entry per CDR3 protein. The sample holds a few hundred thousand distinct CDR3 sequences, 7% to 9.5% seen once. The CDR3 has 15 amino acids. The germline gives CDR1 SGHKS, CDR2 YYEKEE (reference sequence). V was clipped by 1 base and J by 8 bases; unmatched bases: 8. The genes are TRBV5-5 and TRBJ2-3; 9 bases are a match to TRBD2. The source material was naive T cells sorted from blood. The sequence derives from a woman aged 45-59 years in good health. The CDR3 protein is CASSLRVAGAGTQYF. CDR3 coding DNA: TGTGCCAGCAGCTTGCGGGTAGCGGGAGCCGGTACGCAGTATTTT.